This T cell receptor beta chain was recorded in a study of human T cells and chemical hapten exposure. As for time point: patch test 1, 2 weeks after DPC sensitization. As to treatment: therapeutic diphenylcyclopropenone sensitization with weekly scalp DPC. The V gene's germline CDR1 is MNHEY and CDR2 SVGEGT. The CDR3 is 16 amino acids. As to this clonotype: Compared with germline, one end of the junction differs, possibly owing to a read error.

Via MiXCR, TCRdb re-called the RACE reads, giving one row per CDR3 protein. The sample records about 120,000 distinct CDR3 sequences, roughly an eighth being singletons. The chain uses TRBV6-2 or TRBV6-3 and TRBJ1-5, with D possibly matching TRBD1 (6 bases). Sequences were derived from whole blood, sampled in connection with sensitization to the hapten diphenylcyclopropenone (DPC). The TCR originated in a man aged 18 to 29 with alopecia areata. Some clones in this sample may be carry-over from other donors' samples. This CDR3 is CTSRPRTAPTNQPQHF. DNA for the CDR3: TGTACCAGCAGGCCGAGGACAGCGCCGACCAATCAGCCCCAGCATTTT.